Each of the 5 T cell receptor beta chains below was sequenced from the same sample in a study of low-dose radiotherapy and immunotherapy resistance in tumors. The time point denotes: before trial treatment. TRAV- and TRBV-specific primers were used for first-strand cDNA, which covered alpha and beta chains. TCR amplification ran roughly 21 PCR cycles using constant-region and V-primer adapter primers. MiXCR was run by TCRdb on the reads, yielding one entry per CDR3 protein. This table holds 54,000 or so distinct CDR3 sequences, approximately 25% found once. Sequencing used PBMCs, obtained before treatment. These receptors came from a male donor with prostate cancer.

V is TRBV29-1 and J is TRBJ2-1; 8 bases align to TRBD2. The J segment lost 7 bases and the V segment lost 5 bases, leaving 7 bases of the junction unmatched. From germline, CDR1 is SQVTM and CDR2 ANQGSEA. CDR3 length: 13 residues. The CDR3 DNA is TGCAGCGTTAGTTTAGCGGGACGGAATGAGCAGTTCTTC. Protein sequence: CSVSLAGRNEQFF.

The chain uses TRBV5-5 and TRBJ2-3; 9 positions agree with TRBD2. Trimming cost V 4 bases and J 6 bases; bases outside gene matches: 9. Germline V gene lookup returns CDR1 SGHKS and CDR2 YYEKEE (reference sequence). The CDR3 runs to 15 residues. CDR3 sequence (DNA): TGTGCCAGCAGCCCCGGGATAGCGGGAGATGATACGCAGTATTTT. It encodes CASSPGIAGDDTQYF. The whole variable domain, filled in from reference TRBV5-5 and TRBJ2-3, reads DAGVTQSPTHLIKTRGQQVTLRCSPISGHKSVSWYQQVLGQGPQFIFQYYEKEERGRGNFPDRFSARQFPNYSSELNVNALLLGDSALYLCASSPGIAGDDTQYFGPGTRLTVL.

This clonotype was counted ten times or more. This rearrangement joins TRBV20-1 to TRBJ2-7, with D unresolved. V lost 5 bases and J 4 bases, leaving 21 bases between the germline ends. The CDR3 extends over 15 amino acids. Germline assignment: CDR1 DFQATT and CDR2 SNEGSKA (reference sequence). The CDR3 DNA reads TGCAGTGCTCCCCGGACGGATAGGGATATTTACGAGCAGTACTTC. This codes for CSAPRTDRDIYEQYF.

Comment on this clonotype: This likely traces to a read error, being one base from a far larger clone. The chain joins TRBV11-2 to TRBJ2-7, with 9 positions matching TRBD2. Germline CDR1 is SGHAT and CDR2 is FQNNGV. Unmatched junction bases numbered 9, after V lost 2 bases and J lost 7 bases. The CDR3 has 15 residues. The CDR3 here is CASSLRLAVRNEQYF. CDR3 nucleotide sequence: TGTGCCAGCAGCTTAAGACTAGCGGTGCGGAATGAGCAGTACTTC.

The chain combines TRBV6-2 or TRBV6-3 with TRBJ2-7; D is possibly TRBD1 or TRBD2 (5 bases each). Trimming took 6 bases from V and 2 from J, leaving 14 bases between them. CDR3 length: 14 residues. Per the germline V gene, CDR1 is MNHEY and CDR2 is SVGEGT. The chain's CDR3 is CASRDGTATYEQYF. The CDR3 DNA reads as TGTGCCAGCAGGGACGGGACCGCGACCTACGAGCAGTACTTC.